This T cell receptor (beta chain) was sequenced during a study of OX40 agonist ivuxolimab in advanced cancers. Generated by immunoSEQ multiplex PCR, the TCRdb table keeps only in-frame clones and is missing some. Seen here are just under 20,000 clones, about 79% observed once, and the top ten hold about 33%. The specimen comprised CD4+ or CD8+ T cells sorted from blood, sampled in a trial of the OX40 agonist ivuxolimab. The clonotype originates from an adult with an advanced solid tumor such as melanoma, head and neck, liver or kidney cancer.

CDR3 region: CASSPSVGDIYGYTF. Here the CDR3 DNA reads TGTGCCAGCAGTCCCTCGGTGGGGGATATCTATGGCTACACCTTC. The genes are TRBV27 and TRBJ1-2, with D perhaps TRBD1 (5 bases). The ends were cut back, 5 bases at V and 4 bases at J, with 17 bases in the middle. CDR3 size: 15 residues. The germline V gene has CDR1 MNHEY and CDR2 SMNVEV (reference sequence).